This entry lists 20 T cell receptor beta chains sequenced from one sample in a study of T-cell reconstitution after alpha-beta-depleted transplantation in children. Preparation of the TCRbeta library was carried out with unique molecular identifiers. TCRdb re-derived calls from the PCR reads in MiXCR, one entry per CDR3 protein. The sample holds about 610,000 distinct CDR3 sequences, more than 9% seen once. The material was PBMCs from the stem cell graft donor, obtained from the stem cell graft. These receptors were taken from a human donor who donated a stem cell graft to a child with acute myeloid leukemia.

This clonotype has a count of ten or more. This CDR3 reads CASMTTGQGRETQYF. The CDR3, as DNA: TGTGCCAGCATGACGACGGGACAGGGGAGGGAGACCCAGTACTTC. The chain is built from TRBV28 and TRBJ2-5; 10 nucleotides line up with TRBD1. The germline V gene has CDR1 MDHEN and CDR2 SYDVKM. V was clipped by 7 bases and J by 5 bases; unmatched bases: 10. CDR3 size: 15 residues.

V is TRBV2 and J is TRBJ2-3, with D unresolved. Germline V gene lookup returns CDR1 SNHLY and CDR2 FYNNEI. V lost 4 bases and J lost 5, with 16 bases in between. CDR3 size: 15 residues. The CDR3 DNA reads TGTGCCAGCAGTGTAGCCCTAGTGGCGGTAGATACGCAGTATTTT. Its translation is CASSVALVAVDTQYF.

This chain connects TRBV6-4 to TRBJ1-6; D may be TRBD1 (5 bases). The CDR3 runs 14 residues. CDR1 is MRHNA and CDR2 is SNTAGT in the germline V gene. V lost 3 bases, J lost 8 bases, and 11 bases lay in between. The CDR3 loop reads CASSEGETHSPLHF. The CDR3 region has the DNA TGTGCCAGCAGTGAAGGGGAAACGCATTCACCCCTCCACTTT.

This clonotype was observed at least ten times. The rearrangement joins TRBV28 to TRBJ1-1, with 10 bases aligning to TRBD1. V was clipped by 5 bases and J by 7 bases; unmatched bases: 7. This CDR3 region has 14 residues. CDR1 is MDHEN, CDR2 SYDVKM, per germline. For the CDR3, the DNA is TGTGCCAGCAGTACGGGACAGGGGATCGGTGAAGCTTTCTTT. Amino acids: CASSTGQGIGEAFF. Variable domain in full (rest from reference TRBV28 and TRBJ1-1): DVKVTQSSRYLVKRTGEKVFLECVQDMDHENMFWYRQDPGLGLRLIYFSYDVKMKEKGDIPEGYSVSREKKERFSLILESASTNQTSMYLCASSTGQGIGEAFFGQGTRLTVV.

The chain's CDR3 is CASSLRDIRGYTF. The CDR3 region has the DNA TGTGCCAGCAGCCTAAGGGACATAAGGGGCTACACCTTC. The J gene is TRBJ1-2, the V gene TRBV4-2; D possibly corresponds to TRBD1 (6 bases). V lost 4 bases and J lost 8, with 14 bases in between. The CDR3 covers 13 residues. Germline loops: CDR1 LGHNA, CDR2 YNFKEQ.

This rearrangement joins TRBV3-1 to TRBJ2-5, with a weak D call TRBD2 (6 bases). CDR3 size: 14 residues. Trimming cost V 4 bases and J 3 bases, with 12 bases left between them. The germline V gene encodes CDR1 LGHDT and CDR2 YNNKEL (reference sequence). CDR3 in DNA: TGTGCCAGCAGCCCACCTAGCGCCAAAGAGACCCAGTACTTC. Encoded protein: CASSPPSAKETQYF.

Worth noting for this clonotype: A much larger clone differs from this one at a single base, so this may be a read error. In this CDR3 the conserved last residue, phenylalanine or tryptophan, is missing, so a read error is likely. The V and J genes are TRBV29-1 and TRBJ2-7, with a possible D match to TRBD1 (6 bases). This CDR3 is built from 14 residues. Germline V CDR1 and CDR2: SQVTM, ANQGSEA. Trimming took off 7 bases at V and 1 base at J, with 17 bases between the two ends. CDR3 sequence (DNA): TGCAGCGCTGGGGGCGGCTTGGGGTCCTACGAGCAGTACTAC. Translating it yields CSAGGGLGSYEQYY.

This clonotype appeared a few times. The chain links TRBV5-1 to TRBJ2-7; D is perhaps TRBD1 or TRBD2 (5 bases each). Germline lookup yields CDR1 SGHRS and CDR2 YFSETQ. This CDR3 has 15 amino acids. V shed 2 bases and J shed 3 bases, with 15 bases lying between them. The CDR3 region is CASSLSGTGLYEQYF. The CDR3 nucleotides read TGCGCCAGCAGCTTAAGTGGAACGGGGCTCTACGAGCAGTACTTC.

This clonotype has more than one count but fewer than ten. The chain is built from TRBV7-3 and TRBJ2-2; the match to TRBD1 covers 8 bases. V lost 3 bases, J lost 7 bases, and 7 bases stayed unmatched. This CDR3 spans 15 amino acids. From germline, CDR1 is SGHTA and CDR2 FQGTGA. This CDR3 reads CASSFRTGTGGELFF. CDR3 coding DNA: TGTGCCAGCAGCTTCCGGACAGGGACGGGCGGGGAGCTGTTTTTT.

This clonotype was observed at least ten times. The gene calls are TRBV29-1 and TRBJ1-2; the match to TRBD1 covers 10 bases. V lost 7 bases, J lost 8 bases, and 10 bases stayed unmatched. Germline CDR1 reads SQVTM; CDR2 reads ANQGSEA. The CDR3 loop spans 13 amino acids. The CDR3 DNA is TGCAGCGCTTTGACAGGGGGCAACGAAGGCTACACCTTC. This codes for CSALTGGNEGYTF.

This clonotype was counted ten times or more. CDR3 residues: CSVEGPTYEQYF. The CDR3 region has the DNA TGCAGCGTTGAGGGACCCACCTACGAGCAGTACTTC. The chain couples TRBV29-1 to TRBJ2-7, with D possibly called TRBD1 or TRBD2 (5 bases each). Between the trimmed V and J ends, which lost 3 bases and 2 bases, there was a span of 8 bases. Germline CDR1 reads SQVTM; CDR2 reads ANQGSEA. This CDR3 region has 12 residues.

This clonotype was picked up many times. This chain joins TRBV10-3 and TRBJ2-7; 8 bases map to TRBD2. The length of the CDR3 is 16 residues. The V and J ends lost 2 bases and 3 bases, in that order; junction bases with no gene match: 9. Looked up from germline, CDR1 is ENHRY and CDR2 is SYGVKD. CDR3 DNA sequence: TGTGCCATCAGTGAGCCGGGAGGGCTGGGGGTCTACGAGCAGTACTTC. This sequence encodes CAISEPGGLGVYEQYF.

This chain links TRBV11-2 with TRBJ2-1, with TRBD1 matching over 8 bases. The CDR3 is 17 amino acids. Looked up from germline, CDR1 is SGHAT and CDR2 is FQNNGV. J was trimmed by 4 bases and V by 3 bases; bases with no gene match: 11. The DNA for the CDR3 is TGTGCCAGCAGCTTCGCCCCGACAGGGGCCTCTTACAATGAGCAGTTCTTC. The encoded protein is CASSFAPTGASYNEQFF.

This chain's CDR3 is CSQTGSSYNEQFF. The CDR3 DNA reads TGCAGTCAGACCGGGAGCTCCTACAATGAGCAGTTCTTC. The V gene is TRBV29-1, the J gene TRBJ2-1; the D gene is possibly TRBD2 (6 bases). CDR1 and CDR2 from the germline V gene are SQVTM and ANQGSEA. This CDR3 contains 13 residues.

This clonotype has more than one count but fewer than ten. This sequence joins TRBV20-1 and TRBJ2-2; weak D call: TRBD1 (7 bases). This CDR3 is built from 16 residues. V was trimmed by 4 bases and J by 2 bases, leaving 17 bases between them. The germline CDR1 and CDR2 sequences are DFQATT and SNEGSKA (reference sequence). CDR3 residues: CSAKDRRGANTGELFF. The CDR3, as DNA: TGCAGTGCTAAGGACAGGAGGGGTGCCAACACCGGGGAGCTGTTTTTT.

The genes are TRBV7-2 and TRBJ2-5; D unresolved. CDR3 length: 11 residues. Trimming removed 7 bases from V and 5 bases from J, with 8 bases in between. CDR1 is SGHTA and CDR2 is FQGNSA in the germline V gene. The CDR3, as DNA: TGTGCCAGCACCATGGTGGAGACCCAGTACTTC. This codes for CASTMVETQYF.

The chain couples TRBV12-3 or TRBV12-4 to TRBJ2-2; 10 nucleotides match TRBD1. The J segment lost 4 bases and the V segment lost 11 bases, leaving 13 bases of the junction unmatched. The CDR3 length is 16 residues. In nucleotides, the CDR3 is TGTGCCGACCTTCGCGGACAGGGGGAAATCACCGGGGAGCTGTTTTTT. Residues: CADLRGQGEITGELFF.

CDR3 loop: CASTTAQGTTNEKLFF. DNA for the CDR3: TGTGCCAGCACCACGGCCCAGGGGACAACTAATGAAAAACTGTTTTTT. V gene TRBV6-2 or TRBV6-3 combines with J gene TRBJ1-4, with TRBD1 as a possible D gene (6 bases). V lost 7 bases to trimming and J lost 0 bases, with 15 bases between them. Looked up from germline, CDR1 is MNHEY and CDR2 is SVGEGT. This CDR3 contains 16 residues.

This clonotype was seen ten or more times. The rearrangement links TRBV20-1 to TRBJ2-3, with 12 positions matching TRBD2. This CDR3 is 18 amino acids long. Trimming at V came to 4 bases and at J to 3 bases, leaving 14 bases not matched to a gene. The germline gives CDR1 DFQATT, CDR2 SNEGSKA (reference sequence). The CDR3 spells CSATAEGLAGSGTDTQYF. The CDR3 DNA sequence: TGCAGTGCTACCGCTGAAGGACTAGCGGGGAGTGGGACAGATACGCAGTATTTT.

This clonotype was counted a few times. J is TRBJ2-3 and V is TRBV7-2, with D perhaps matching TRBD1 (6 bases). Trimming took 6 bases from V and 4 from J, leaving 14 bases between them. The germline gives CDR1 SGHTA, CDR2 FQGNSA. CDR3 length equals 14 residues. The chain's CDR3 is CASRTGIKADTQYF. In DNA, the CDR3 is TGTGCCAGCAGAACAGGGATAAAGGCAGATACGCAGTATTTT.